This note documents a single T cell receptor beta chain sequence. Per the germline V gene, CDR1 is LNHNV and CDR2 is YYDKDF (reference sequence). With 6 bases removed from V and 8 bases from J, the gap between germline ends came to 9 bases. This CDR3 has 11 residues. This sample is drawn from a study of shared clonotypes between healthy human individuals. Assay used: immunoSEQ multiplex PCR; TCRdb lists only in-frame clones, some missing. The profile shows 450,000 to 650,000 clones, around 80% of them singletons. The receptor was derived from a woman aged 40 to 55 in good health. Some clones in this sample may be carry-over from other donors' samples. The sample was PBMCs. V and J are TRBV15 and TRBJ2-3; D may correspond to TRBD1 or TRBD2 (6 bases each). CDR3 sequence: CATRKGGTQYF. The CDR3 bases are TGTGCCACCAGGAAGGGGGGTACGCAGTATTTT.